This T cell receptor (beta chain) was captured in a study of blood T cell repertoires in COVID-19. Looking at the study overall: Whether acute or convalescent, the COVID-19 samples came from the United States, Italy and Spain.

In the authors' workflow: Amplifying reference gene primers gave estimates of nucleated cell counts. Generated by immunoSEQ multiplex PCR, the TCRdb table keeps only in-frame clones and is missing some. V and J calls and clone size follow that table, whereas D and trimming were derived from the DNA. This sample has around 40,000 clones; about 86% occur once, and the top ten carry 3% to 5%. Trimming at V came to 5 bases and at J to 5 bases, leaving 9 bases not matched to a gene. The germline V gene encodes CDR1 SQVTM and CDR2 ANQGSEA. This CDR3 is 14 amino acids long. This clonotype originated in a man aged 35 to 55 with COVID-19, enrolled during active disease. The chain has TRBV29-1 and TRBJ2-5; 9 nucleotides line up with TRBD1. Material: peripheral blood. In nucleotides, the CDR3 is TGCAGCGTTCCGACAATGGACAGGGGTGAGACCCAGTACTTC. Translated, it gives CSVPTMDRGETQYF.